The clone carrying this T cell receptor (beta chain) was detected ten times or more. Its antigen is still unknown. The length of the CDR3 is 15 residues. The germline V gene has CDR1 MDHEN and CDR2 SYDVKM. Trimming took off 0 bases at V and 0 bases at J, with 9 bases between the two ends. At least 3 on the Clinical Activity Score was recorded for ophthalmopathy patients, who also had NOSPECS grade at least 4 and duration under 3 months. The sample is drawn from a study of T cells in Graves' hyperthyroidism and ophthalmopathy. General observations from the study: Most expanded thyroid clonotypes above 0.001 recurred in blood.

TCR beta CDR3 regions were amplified from RNA transcripts. A set of HTBI primers served as the primers for a first-round RT-PCR of the TCR CDR3. TCRdb analysed the multiplex PCR reads with MiXCR anew, one entry per CDR3 protein. The top ten clones hold around 4.1% of a sample with fewer than 650,000 distinct CDR3 sequences, about 15% of them seen once. The sample comprised blood. The chain recombines TRBV28 with TRBJ2-7; the D is unclear. The receptor was isolated from a woman in her forties with Graves' ophthalmopathy. The CDR3, as DNA: TGTGCCAGCAGTTTATGGGTCACCAGCTCCTACGAGCAGTACTTC. Its protein is CASSLWVTSSYEQYF.